These 20 T cell receptor beta chains share one sample of origin, sequenced in a study of long-term antiretroviral therapy in people with HIV. They ran version v3.0 of the immunoSEQ assay at survey level. Data came from immunoSEQ multiplex PCR; TCRdb stores just in-frame clones and leaves some out. The sample lists 30,000 to 40,000 clones, approximately 94% occurring once. The sequences come from unsorted PBMCs, collected 4.1 years after starting antiretroviral therapy. Receptor source: a woman aged 50 to 65 with HIV.

The CDR3 sequence: CASSPAYSSYEQYF. CDR3 bases: TGTGCCAGCAGCCCTGCTTATTCGTCCTACGAGCAGTACTTC. The V and J genes are TRBV11-2 and TRBJ2-7; D is uncertain. CDR1 and CDR2 from the germline V gene are SGHAT and FQNNGV. V lost 5 bases and J 1 base, leaving 12 bases between the germline ends. The CDR3 length is 14 residues.

This clone was recorded once. This chain joins TRBV11-3 and TRBJ2-2; D may be TRBD2 (6 bases). Trimming left V 3 bases short and J 2 bases short, with 13 bases between. CDR1 and CDR2 from the germline V gene are SGHNT and YENEEA. The length of the CDR3 is 16 residues. CDR3 nucleotides: TGTGCCAGCAGCTTGGGGGGATCGGGAAACACCGGGGAGCTGTTTTTT. Amino acid sequence: CASSLGGSGNTGELFF. The entire variable domain, with the rest obtained from reference TRBV11-3 and TRBJ2-2, is as follows: EAGVVQSPRYKIIEKKQPVAFWCNPISGHNTLYWYLQNLGQGPELLIRYENEEAVDDSQLPKDRFSAERLKGVDSTLKIQPAELGDSAVYLCASSLGGSGNTGELFFGEGSRLTVL.

The CDR3 is CASSVGGQGVRGTEAFF. CDR3 nucleotide sequence: TGCGCCAGCAGTGTCGGGGGGCAGGGGGTAAGGGGCACTGAAGCTTTCTTT. J is TRBJ1-1 and V is TRBV5-1, with 7 bases that match TRBD1. V dropped 5 bases and J dropped 4; count of bases not matched to a gene: 17. CDR1 SGHRS and CDR2 YFSETQ come from the germline V gene. The CDR3 totals 17 residues.

The gene calls are TRBV7-6 and TRBJ1-3, with D unclear. V was cut by 1 base and J by 8 bases, with 9 bases left in between. This CDR3 spans 13 amino acids. Germline V gene data show CDR1 as SGHVS and CDR2 as FNYEAQ. The CDR3 spells CASSLGVGDTIYF. CDR3 DNA sequence: TGTGCCAGCAGCTTAGGGGTTGGTGACACCATATATTTT.

The rearrangement joins TRBV4-1 to TRBJ2-6; possible D gene TRBD2, 6 bases. The CDR3 is 18 residues long. CDR1 is MGHRA and CDR2 is YSYEKL in the germline V gene. V was shortened by 4 bases and J by 4 bases, with 20 bases between the two germline ends. CDR3 nucleotides: TGCGCCAGCAGCCGGCACCCAGAGGAGGGGCTCGGGGCCAACGTCCTGACTTTC. Translation gives CASSRHPEEGLGANVLTF.

The V and J genes are TRBV19 and TRBJ2-5; D gene unclear. Germline V gene lookup returns CDR1 LNHDA and CDR2 SQIVND (reference sequence). Trimming left V 0 bases short and J 7 bases short, with 9 bases between. This CDR3 has 13 residues. The CDR3 DNA sequence: TGTGCCAGTAGTATAGAAGTGCGAGGGACCCAGTACTTC. It codes for CASSIEVRGTQYF. Full variable domain (remainder filled in from reference TRBV19 and TRBJ2-5): DGGITQSPKYLFRKEGQNVTLSCEQNLNHDAMYWYRQDPGQGLRLIYYSQIVNDFQKGDIAEGYSVSREKKESFPLTVTSAQKNPTAFYLCASSIEVRGTQYFGPGTRLLVL.

This chain links TRBV6-5 with TRBJ2-5, with D hard to call. V dropped 2 bases and J dropped 1 base, with 14 bases sitting between them. The CDR3 has 16 residues. Germline CDR1 reads MNHEY; CDR2 reads SVGAGI. Here the CDR3 reads CASSYTAYGGQETQYF. Here the CDR3 DNA reads TGTGCCAGCAGTTACACGGCCTACGGTGGCCAAGAGACCCAGTACTTC.

This clone was detected only once. This sequence joins TRBV10-1 and TRBJ1-4; 7 positions agree with TRBD1. The CDR3 runs to 14 residues. Per the germline V gene, CDR1 is WNHNN and CDR2 is SYGVQD (reference sequence). V shed 8 bases and J 8 bases; nucleotides not matched to a gene: 11. The CDR3 protein is CASLWDRTIEKLFF. In DNA, the CDR3 is TGCGCCAGCCTTTGGGACAGAACAATAGAAAAACTGTTTTTT.

The chain joins TRBV15 to TRBJ2-5; D gene unclear. Trimming pared 0 bases from V and 2 bases from J, leaving 7 bases between. CDR3 size: 14 residues. The V gene's germline CDR1 is LNHNV and CDR2 YYDKDF (reference sequence). The CDR3 here is CATSRDHLQETQYF. CDR3 DNA sequence: TGTGCCACCAGCAGAGATCATCTACAAGAGACCCAGTACTTC.

This chain uses TRBV5-1 with TRBJ1-2; 9 positions agree with TRBD1. Germline CDR1 is SGHRS and CDR2 is YFSETQ. After removal of 5 bases from V and 7 bases from J, the junction contained 3 bases not matched to a gene. CDR3 length equals 12 residues. Here the CDR3 reads CASSRDRVGYTF. DNA of the CDR3: TGCGCCAGCAGTAGGGACAGGGTTGGCTACACCTTC. Based on the CDR3 plus reference TRBV5-1 and TRBJ1-2, the full variable domain is KAGVTQTPRYLIKTRGQQVTLSCSPISGHRSVSWYQQTPGQGLQFLFEYFSETQRNKGNFPGRFSGRQFSNSRSEMNVSTLELGDSALYLCASSRDRVGYTFGSGTRLTVV.

This clone was seen a single time. This rearrangement joins TRBV10-3 to TRBJ1-2; 12 bases are shared with TRBD1. The CDR3 has 15 amino acids. From germline, CDR1 is ENHRY and CDR2 SYGVKD. V trimming: 3 bases; J trimming: 7 bases; junction bases outside the gene matches: 6. The CDR3 spells CAISDLGQGAPGYTF. Here the CDR3 DNA reads TGTGCCATCAGTGATCTGGGACAGGGGGCGCCTGGCTACACCTTC.

This clone was recorded only once. The chain combines TRBV7-9 with TRBJ1-5, with D hard to call. Looked up from germline, CDR1 is SEHNR and CDR2 is FQNEAQ (reference sequence). This CDR3 region has 14 residues. Trimming took 8 bases from V and 0 from J, leaving 11 bases between them. CDR3 sequence: CASSWAGSNQPQHF. CDR3 coding DNA: TGTGCCAGCTCTTGGGCGGGTAGCAATCAGCCCCAGCATTTT.

This sequence joins TRBV15 and TRBJ1-2; the D gene is possibly TRBD1 (6 bases). The CDR3 is 14 amino acids. Per germline, CDR1 LNHNV and CDR2 YYDKDF (reference sequence). The V gene lost 3 bases and the J gene lost 6 bases, with 14 bases spanning the gap. The CDR3 DNA is TGTGCCACCAGCAGTGGGGGCGAAGGACATGGCTACACCTTC. As protein: CATSSGGEGHGYTF. Full variable domain (missing parts from reference TRBV15 and TRBJ1-2): DAMVIQNPRYQVTQFGKPVTLSCSQTLNHNVMYWYQQKSSQAPKLLFHYYDKDFNNEADTPDNFQSRRPNTSFCFLDIRSPGLGDTAMYLCATSSGGEGHGYTFGSGTRLTVV.

The chain recombines TRBV4-1 with TRBJ2-1; D might be TRBD2 (5 bases). This CDR3 contains 18 residues. Germline V gene data show CDR1 as MGHRA and CDR2 as YSYEKL. With 0 bases removed from V and 6 bases from J, the gap between germline ends came to 21 bases. The CDR3 reads CASSQDGGPRTGGNEQFF. Here the CDR3 DNA reads TGCGCCAGCAGCCAAGATGGAGGACCCAGGACCGGAGGCAATGAGCAGTTCTTC.

J is TRBJ1-3 and V is TRBV19; 8 nucleotides line up with TRBD1. V gave up 8 bases and J gave up 4 bases; unmatched junction bases: 4. The CDR3 runs 13 residues. Per germline, CDR1 LNHDA and CDR2 SQIVND (reference sequence). The CDR3 sequence is CASAGTGGNTIYF. The CDR3, as DNA: TGTGCCAGTGCCGGGACAGGAGGAAACACCATATATTTT.

CDR3 in DNA: TGTGCCAGCAGCGTAGCTGGGGCCAACGTCCTGACTTTC. Its protein is CASSVAGANVLTF. The chain combines TRBV9 with TRBJ2-6, with D hard to call. With 0 bases removed from V and 2 bases from J, the gap between germline ends came to 0 bases. This CDR3 has 13 amino acids. Germline CDR1 reads SGDLS; CDR2 reads YYNGEE.

CDR3 sequence: CASSPDLVQGQYF. Written as DNA, the CDR3 is TGCGCCAGCAGCCCGGATTTGGTACAGGGGCAGTACTTC. The rearrangement uses TRBV4-3 and TRBJ2-7; possible D gene TRBD1, 6 bases. Germline V gives CDR1 LGHNA, CDR2 YSLEER. Trimming left V 4 bases short and J 9 bases short, with 16 bases between. This CDR3 region has 13 residues.

The DNA of the CDR3 is TGTGCCAGCAGTTACTCCCGGGGCGATCAGCCCCAGCATTTT. It is translated as CASSYSRGDQPQHF. This rearrangement joins TRBV6-5 to TRBJ1-5; D is possibly TRBD1 (5 bases). V shed 0 bases and J shed 5 bases, with 8 bases lying between them. CDR3 length equals 14 residues. The germline V gene encodes CDR1 MNHEY and CDR2 SVGAGI.

This chain links TRBV30 with TRBJ2-5; 7 positions match TRBD2. Trimming at V came to 2 bases and at J to 5 bases, leaving 8 bases not matched to a gene. Germline values: CDR1 GTSNPN, CDR2 SVGIG (reference sequence). The CDR3 covers 14 residues. Here the CDR3 DNA reads TGTGCCTGGAGTAAGACTAGCACATGGGAGACCCAGTACTTC. This translates into CAWSKTSTWETQYF.

The chain joins TRBV2 to TRBJ1-6, with unresolved D. Germline CDR1 reads SNHLY; CDR2 reads FYNNEI. Between the trimmed V and J ends, which lost 1 base and 6 bases, there was a span of 10 bases. The CDR3 consists of 15 residues. The CDR3 sequence: CASSEVVGFNSPLHF. CDR3 DNA sequence: TGTGCCAGCAGTGAAGTGGTGGGCTTTAATTCACCCCTCCACTTT.